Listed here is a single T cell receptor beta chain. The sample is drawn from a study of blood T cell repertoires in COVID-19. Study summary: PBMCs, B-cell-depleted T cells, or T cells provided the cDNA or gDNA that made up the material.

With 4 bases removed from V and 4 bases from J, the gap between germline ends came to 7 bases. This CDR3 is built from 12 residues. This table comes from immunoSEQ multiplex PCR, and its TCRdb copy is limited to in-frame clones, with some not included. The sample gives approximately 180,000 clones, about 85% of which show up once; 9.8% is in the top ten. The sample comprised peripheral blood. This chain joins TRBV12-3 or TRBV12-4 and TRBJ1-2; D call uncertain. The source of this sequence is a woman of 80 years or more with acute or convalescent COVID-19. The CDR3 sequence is CASSSGSYGYTF. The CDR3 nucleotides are TGTGCCAGCAGTTCCGGGTCCTATGGCTACACCTTC.